These 24 T cell receptor beta chains were all obtained from the same sample, sequenced in a study of CD8 T cells in Susac syndrome. When the RNA was reverse transcribed, random hexamers were used with an input of 0.5 to 1 ug. TCRdb passed the immunoSEQ multiplex PCR reads through MiXCR, listing each CDR3 protein once. The table shows some 120,000 distinct CDR3 sequences, with about 93% occurring only once. The sample consisted of CD8+ T cells from PBMCs. The receptors stem from a human donor with multiple sclerosis.

The rearrangement joins TRBV30 to TRBJ1-1; D call uncertain. V was clipped by 0 bases and J by 0 bases, with 8 bases between them. CDR1 is GTSNPN and CDR2 is SVGIG in the germline V gene (reference sequence). CDR3 length equals 14 residues. CDR3 DNA sequence: TGTGCCTGGAGTGTATTAGCCCTGAACACTGAAGCTTTCTTT. It is translated as CAWSVLALNTEAFF.

This clonotype was counted between two and nine times. J is TRBJ2-3 and V is TRBV6-2 or TRBV6-3; D ambiguous. CDR1 is MNHEY and CDR2 is SVGEGT in the germline V gene. The CDR3 consists of 11 residues. Between the trimmed V and J ends, which lost 8 bases and 4 bases, there was a span of 7 bases. The CDR3 nucleotides are TGTGCCAGCCGGGCAGCAGATACGCAGTATTTT. This translates into CASRAADTQYF.

This CDR3 is CASSFGDRGQPQHF. The CDR3 nucleotides read TGTGCCAGCAGTTTTGGGGATCGAGGACAGCCCCAGCATTTT. The rearrangement links TRBV12-3 or TRBV12-4 to TRBJ1-5; D unresolved. The CDR3 covers 14 residues. The V end was cut by 3 bases, the J end by 7 bases, with 13 bases between.

V is TRBV28 and J is TRBJ2-5; perhaps TRBD1 as D (7 bases). V dropped 7 bases and J dropped 6 bases, with 12 bases sitting between them. The CDR3 runs to 12 residues. In germline, CDR1 is MDHEN, CDR2 SYDVKM. This CDR3 is CASNRGGKTQYF. CDR3 sequence (DNA): TGTGCCAGCAACAGGGGCGGGAAGACCCAGTACTTC.

This chain connects TRBV7-7 to TRBJ2-5; D is possibly TRBD2 (5 bases). This CDR3 is 15 amino acids long. Germline V lookup: CDR1 SSHAT, CDR2 FNYEAQ (reference sequence). V lost 2 bases and J lost 5, with 15 bases in between. CDR3: CASSLSAERGETQYF. The DNA for the CDR3 is TGTGCCAGCAGCTTATCAGCCGAGCGAGGGGAGACCCAGTACTTC.

The chain has TRBV7-9 and TRBJ2-7; 10 bases fit TRBD2. V trimming: 2 bases; J trimming: 7 bases; junction bases outside the gene matches: 8. CDR1 SEHNR and CDR2 FQNEAQ come from the germline V gene (reference sequence). The CDR3 runs 15 residues. The CDR3 DNA sequence: TGTGCCAGCAGCTTAATGCCGCTAGCGGGAGATGAGCAGTACTTC. Protein product: CASSLMPLAGDEQYF.

The gene calls are TRBV5-1 and TRBJ2-6; D is perhaps TRBD1 (6 bases). CDR3 length equals 18 residues. Germline V gene data show CDR1 as SGHRS and CDR2 as YFSETQ. Trimming left V 4 bases short and J 0 bases short, with 17 bases between. The CDR3 region is CASSVRGQISSGANVLTF. In DNA, the CDR3 is TGCGCCAGCAGCGTACGAGGACAGATAAGCTCTGGGGCCAACGTCCTGACTTTC.

The chain couples TRBV5-1 to TRBJ2-3, with D perhaps matching TRBD2 (5 bases). V gave up 0 bases and J gave up 2 bases, with 13 bases separating them. CDR1 is SGHRS and CDR2 is YFSETQ in the germline V gene. This CDR3 spans 16 amino acids. DNA for the CDR3: TGCGCCAGCAGCTTGGGAGTAGGGAGCTTCACAGATACGCAGTATTTT. It translates to CASSLGVGSFTDTQYF.

The genes are TRBV30 and TRBJ2-7; D uncertain. Germline V gene sequence: CDR1 GTSNPN, CDR2 SVGIG (reference sequence). The CDR3 consists of 13 residues. Trimming left V 4 bases short and J 4 bases short, with 14 bases between. As DNA, the CDR3 is TGTGCCTGGACGGACCGAGATTCTTACGAGCAGTACTTC. Residues: CAWTDRDSYEQYF. Combining the CDR3 with reference TRBV30 and TRBJ2-7 gives the whole variable domain SQTIHQWPATLVQPVGSPLSLECTVEGTSNPNLYWYRQAAGRGLQLLFYSVGIGQISSEVPQNLSASRPQDRQFILSSKKLLLSDSGFYLCAWTDRDSYEQYFGPGTRLTVT.

The V gene is TRBV20-1, the J gene TRBJ2-1; TRBD2 agrees at 9 bases. J gave up 5 bases and V 5 bases, and 7 bases lay outside the gene matches. This CDR3 comprises 14 residues. Germline V CDR1 and CDR2: DFQATT, SNEGSKA (reference sequence). CDR3 sequence reads: CSAFPSGRHNEQFF. The CDR3 nucleotides are TGCAGTGCTTTCCCGAGCGGGAGGCACAATGAGCAGTTCTTC.

This clonotype was detected once. The CDR3 nucleotides read TGTGCCAGCAGTTTTATCAGCCCATTGAACGTCCTGACTTTC. Translated, it gives CASSFISPLNVLTF. The chain is built from TRBV6-6 and TRBJ2-6; D uncertain. The CDR3 covers 14 residues. V lost 4 bases to trimming and J lost 10 bases, with 14 bases between them. Germline assignment: CDR1 MNHNY and CDR2 SVGAGI (reference sequence).

This clonotype was detected only a few times. The chain has TRBV7-2 and TRBJ2-7, with TRBD2 identical over 7 bases. This CDR3 has 15 amino acids. Germline loops: CDR1 SGHTA, CDR2 FQGNSA. The ends lost 2 bases at V and 2 bases at J; junction bases unmatched: 6. The CDR3 DNA follows: TGTGCCAGCAGCTTAATGGGTGGGAGGGCCTACGAGCAGTACTTC. This gives the protein CASSLMGGRAYEQYF.

This clonotype was seen only once. This sequence joins TRBV9 and TRBJ2-1; D not certain. This CDR3 region has 12 residues. CDR1 and CDR2 (germline): SGDLS, YYNGEE. V dropped 3 bases and J dropped 10 bases, with 11 bases sitting between them. CDR3 nucleotides: TGTGCCAGCAGCGCCTCTAGTATGGAGCAGTTCTTC. Its translation is CASSASSMEQFF.

The rearrangement uses TRBV6-1 and TRBJ2-7; D is perhaps TRBD1 (6 bases). The CDR3 sequence is 16 residues long. V was clipped by 4 bases and J by 2 bases, with 18 bases between them. Germline CDR1 and CDR2: MNHNS and SASEGT. This CDR3 is CASSAEWTAGPYEQYF. The CDR3 DNA reads as TGTGCCAGCAGTGCCGAATGGACAGCCGGACCCTACGAGCAGTACTTC.

V usage is TRBV27 and J usage is TRBJ2-7; D gene unclear. Trimming pared 4 bases from V and 1 base from J, leaving 5 bases between. The CDR3 covers 12 residues. From germline, CDR1 is MNHEY and CDR2 SMNVEV (reference sequence). CDR3 DNA: TGTGCCAGCAGTTCCGGTTCCTACGAGCAGTACTTC. Protein sequence: CASSSGSYEQYF.

The gene calls are TRBV25-1 and TRBJ1-1; 10 nucleotides align to TRBD1. Trimming took 8 bases from V and 3 from J; bases not matched to a gene: 0. In germline, CDR1 is MGHDK, CDR2 SYGVNS. This CDR3 region has 12 residues. CDR3 DNA sequence: TGTGCCAGCGGACAGGGGGACACTGAAGCTTTCTTT. Its translation is CASGQGDTEAFF.

The rearrangement joins TRBV19 to TRBJ1-2; no firm D call. The germline V gene has CDR1 LNHDA and CDR2 SQIVND (reference sequence). CDR3 size: 15 residues. The V gene lost 2 bases and the J gene lost 8 bases, with 18 bases spanning the gap. In DNA, the CDR3 is TGTGCCAGTAGTATACTAGCGACCCCCGAGGGAGGCTACACCTTC. It yields the protein CASSILATPEGGYTF. Full variable domain (outside the CDR3, taken from reference TRBV19 and TRBJ1-2): DGGITQSPKYLFRKEGQNVTLSCEQNLNHDAMYWYRQDPGQGLRLIYYSQIVNDFQKGDIAEGYSVSREKKESFPLTVTSAQKNPTAFYLCASSILATPEGGYTFGSGTRLTVV.

V usage is TRBV9 and J usage is TRBJ1-5; 9 positions agree with TRBD1. The junction had 5 bases not matched to a gene; V was cut back by 3 bases and J by 4 bases. The CDR3 totals 15 residues. The germline V gene has CDR1 SGDLS and CDR2 YYNGEE. CDR3 coding DNA: TGTGCCAGCAGCGCCGGGACAGGGCCTAATCAGCCCCAGCATTTT. Protein: CASSAGTGPNQPQHF.

This chain links TRBV4-1 with TRBJ1-4, with 10 bases that match TRBD1. The V and J ends lost 0 bases and 7 bases, in that order; junction bases with no gene match: 2. Germline values: CDR1 MGHRA, CDR2 YSYEKL. The CDR3 consists of 15 residues. The CDR3 sequence: CASSQDRDRGEKLFF. The CDR3 DNA follows: TGCGCCAGCAGCCAAGATAGGGACAGGGGTGAAAAACTGTTTTTT.

CDR3 protein: CASSLFGSPYEQYF. The CDR3, as DNA: TGTGCCAGCAGTTTATTCGGGTCACCCTACGAGCAGTACTTC. V and J are TRBV12-3 or TRBV12-4 and TRBJ2-7; no clear D. V was pared by 2 bases and J by 2 bases, with 10 bases between. This CDR3 is 14 amino acids long.

The V call is TRBV19, the J call TRBJ1-1; D is undetermined. V was trimmed by 4 bases and J by 4 bases, leaving 4 bases between them. The CDR3 runs 11 residues. Germline V CDR1 and CDR2: LNHDA, SQIVND (reference sequence). The CDR3 region has the DNA TGTGCCAGTAGTACTTTCACTGAAGCTTTCTTT. Amino acid sequence: CASSTFTEAFF.

The CDR3 reads CASSPRQPGILRPEAFF. The CDR3 DNA is TGTGCCAGCAGCCCTAGACAACCGGGGATCCTAAGGCCTGAAGCTTTCTTT. This chain joins TRBV11-1 and TRBJ1-1; D ambiguous. Per the germline V gene, CDR1 is SGHAT and CDR2 is FQDESV (reference sequence). This CDR3 is 17 amino acids long. V lost 5 bases and J lost 6, with 25 bases in between.

This chain uses TRBV5-3 with TRBJ2-5; D is uncertain. TRBV5-3 is noted as an ORF with a role that remains uncertain. The V end lost 4 bases, the J end lost 1 base, and 17 bases lay between the germline ends. This CDR3 is built from 16 residues. For the CDR3, the DNA is TGTGCCAGAAGCCCCTTTCCCGACGGAATCCAAGAGACCCAGTACTTC. Amino acid sequence: CARSPFPDGIQETQYF.

This chain joins TRBV18 and TRBJ2-7, with 9 bases identical to TRBD1. There are 14 residues in the CDR3. J was trimmed by 3 bases and V by 6 bases; bases with no gene match: 6. The germline V gene encodes CDR1 KGHSH and CDR2 LQKENI. The CDR3 DNA reads TGTGCCAGCTCCGGGACAGGGTCCATCTACGAGCAGTACTTC. Translation gives CASSGTGSIYEQYF.